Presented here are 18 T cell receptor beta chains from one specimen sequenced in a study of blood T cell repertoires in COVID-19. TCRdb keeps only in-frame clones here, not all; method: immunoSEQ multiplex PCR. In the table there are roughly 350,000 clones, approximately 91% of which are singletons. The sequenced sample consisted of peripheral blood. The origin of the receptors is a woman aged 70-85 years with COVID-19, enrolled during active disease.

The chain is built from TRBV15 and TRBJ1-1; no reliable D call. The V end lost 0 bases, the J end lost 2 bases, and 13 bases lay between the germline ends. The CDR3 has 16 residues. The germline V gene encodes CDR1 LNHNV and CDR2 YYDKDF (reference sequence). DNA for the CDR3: TGTGCCACCAGCAGAGATCGTGGAGGGATAAACACTGAAGCTTTCTTT. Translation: CATSRDRGGINTEAFF.

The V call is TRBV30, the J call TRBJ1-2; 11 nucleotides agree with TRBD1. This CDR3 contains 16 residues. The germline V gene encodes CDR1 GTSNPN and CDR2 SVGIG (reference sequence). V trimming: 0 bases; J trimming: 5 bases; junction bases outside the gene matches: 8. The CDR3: CAWSVHWDRGRYGYTF. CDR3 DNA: TGTGCCTGGAGTGTACACTGGGACAGGGGGAGATATGGCTACACCTTC.

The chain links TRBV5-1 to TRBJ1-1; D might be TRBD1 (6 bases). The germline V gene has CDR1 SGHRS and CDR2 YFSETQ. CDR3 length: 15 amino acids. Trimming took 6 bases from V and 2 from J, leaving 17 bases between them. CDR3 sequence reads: CASTPRSGTNTEAFF. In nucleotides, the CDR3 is TGCGCCAGCACCCCCAGGTCAGGGACAAACACTGAAGCTTTCTTT.

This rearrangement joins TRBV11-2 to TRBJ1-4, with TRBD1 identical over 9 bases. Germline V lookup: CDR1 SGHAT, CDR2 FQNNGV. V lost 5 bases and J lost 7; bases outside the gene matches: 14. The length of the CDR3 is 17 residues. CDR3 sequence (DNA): TGTGCCAGCAGCCCCCGAGGGACAGGGCGGATATTTGAAAAACTGTTTTTT. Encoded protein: CASSPRGTGRIFEKLFF.

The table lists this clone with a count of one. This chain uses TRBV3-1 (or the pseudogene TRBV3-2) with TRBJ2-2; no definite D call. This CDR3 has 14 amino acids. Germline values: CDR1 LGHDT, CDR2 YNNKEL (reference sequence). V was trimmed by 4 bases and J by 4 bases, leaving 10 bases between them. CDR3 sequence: CASSPSASTGELFF. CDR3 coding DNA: TGTGCCAGCAGCCCGTCAGCGTCCACCGGGGAGCTGTTTTTT.

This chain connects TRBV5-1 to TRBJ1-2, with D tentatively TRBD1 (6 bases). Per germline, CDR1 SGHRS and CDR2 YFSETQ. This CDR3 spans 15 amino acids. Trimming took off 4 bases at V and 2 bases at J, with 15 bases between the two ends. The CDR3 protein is CASSTTGLPNYGYTF. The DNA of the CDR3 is TGCGCCAGCAGCACCACAGGGCTGCCGAACTATGGCTACACCTTC.

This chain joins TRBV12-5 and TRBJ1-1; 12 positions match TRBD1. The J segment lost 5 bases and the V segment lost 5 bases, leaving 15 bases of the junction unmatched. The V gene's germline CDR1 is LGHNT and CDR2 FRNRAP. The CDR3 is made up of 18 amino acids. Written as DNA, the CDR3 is TGTGCTAGTGGTAATCGAATCCGGGACAGGGGGCGCGGAACTGAAGCTTTCTTT. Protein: CASGNRIRDRGRGTEAFF.

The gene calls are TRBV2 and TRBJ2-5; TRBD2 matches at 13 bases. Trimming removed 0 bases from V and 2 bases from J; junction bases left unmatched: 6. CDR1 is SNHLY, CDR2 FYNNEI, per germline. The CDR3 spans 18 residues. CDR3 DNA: TGTGCCAGCAGTGAAGCTCTACTAGCGGGGGGGCTTCAAGAGACCCAGTACTTC. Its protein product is CASSEALLAGGLQETQYF.

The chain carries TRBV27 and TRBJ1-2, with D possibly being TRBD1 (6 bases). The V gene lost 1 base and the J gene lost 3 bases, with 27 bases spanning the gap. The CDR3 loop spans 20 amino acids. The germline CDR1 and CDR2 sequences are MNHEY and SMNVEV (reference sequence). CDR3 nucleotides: TGTGCCAGCAGTTTATACAACCCTAGCCAGGGGAGTGGAAGGGACTATGGCTACACCTTC. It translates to CASSLYNPSQGSGRDYGYTF.

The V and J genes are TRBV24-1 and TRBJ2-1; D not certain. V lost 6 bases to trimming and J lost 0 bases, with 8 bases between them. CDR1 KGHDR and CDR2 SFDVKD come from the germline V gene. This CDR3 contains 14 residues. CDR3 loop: CATSKSSSYNEQFF. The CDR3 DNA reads TGTGCCACCAGTAAGAGTAGCTCCTACAATGAGCAGTTCTTC.

The CDR3 loop reads CASRTKWTGGETQYF. In nucleotides, the CDR3 is TGTGCCAGCAGAACTAAATGGACAGGCGGGGAGACCCAGTACTTC. The gene calls are TRBV6-5 and TRBJ2-5; 7 bases fit TRBD1. The V gene's germline CDR1 is MNHEY and CDR2 SVGAGI. CDR3 size: 15 residues. V dropped 6 bases and J dropped 5; count of bases not matched to a gene: 12.

CDR3 DNA sequence: TGTGCCAGCAGCTCCGTGCAACCCCCGCTAGGAGCTTTCTTT. This translates into CASSSVQPPLGAFF. The rearrangement links TRBV11-2 to TRBJ1-1; D call uncertain. The V and J ends lost 4 bases and 10 bases respectively, with 19 bases between them. Germline CDR1 and CDR2: SGHAT and FQNNGV. The CDR3 has 14 residues. Supplemented by reference TRBV11-2 and TRBJ1-1, the full variable domain reads EAGVAQSPRYKIIEKRQSVAFWCNPISGHATLYWYQQILGQGPKLLIQFQNNGVVDDSQLPKDRFSAERLKGVDSTLKIQPAKLEDSAVYLCASSSVQPPLGAFFGQGTRLTVV.

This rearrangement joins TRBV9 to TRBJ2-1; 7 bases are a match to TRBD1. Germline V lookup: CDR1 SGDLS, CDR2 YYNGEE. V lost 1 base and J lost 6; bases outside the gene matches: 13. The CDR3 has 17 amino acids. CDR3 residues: CASSVYLGGGPLNEQFF. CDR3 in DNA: TGTGCCAGCAGCGTATACCTAGGGGGCGGCCCTCTCAATGAGCAGTTCTTC.

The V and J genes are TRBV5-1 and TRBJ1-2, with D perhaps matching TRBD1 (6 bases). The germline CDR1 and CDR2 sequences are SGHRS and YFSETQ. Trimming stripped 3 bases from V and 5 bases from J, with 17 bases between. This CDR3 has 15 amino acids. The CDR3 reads CASSSWTAEVYGYTF. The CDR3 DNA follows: TGCGCCAGCAGCTCGTGGACAGCTGAAGTTTATGGCTACACCTTC.

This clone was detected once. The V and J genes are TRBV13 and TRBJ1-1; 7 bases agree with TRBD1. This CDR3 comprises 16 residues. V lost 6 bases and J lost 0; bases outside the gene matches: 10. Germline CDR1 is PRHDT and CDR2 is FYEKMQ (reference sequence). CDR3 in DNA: TGTGCCAGCAGGTCCACAGGGGCTCCATTGAACACTGAAGCTTTCTTT. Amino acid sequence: CASRSTGAPLNTEAFF.

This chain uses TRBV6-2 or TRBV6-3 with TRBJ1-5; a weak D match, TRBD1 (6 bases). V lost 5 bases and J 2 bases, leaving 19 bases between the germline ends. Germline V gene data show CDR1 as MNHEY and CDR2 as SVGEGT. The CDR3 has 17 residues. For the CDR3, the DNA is TGTGCCAGCAGTCAAACGGGGACACCCAAGGGCAATCAGCCCCAGCATTTT. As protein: CASSQTGTPKGNQPQHF.

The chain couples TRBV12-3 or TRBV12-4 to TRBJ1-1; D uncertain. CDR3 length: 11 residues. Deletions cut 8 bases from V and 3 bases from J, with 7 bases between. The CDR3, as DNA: TGTGCCAGCTCCCGGGACACTGAAGCTTTCTTT. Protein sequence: CASSRDTEAFF.

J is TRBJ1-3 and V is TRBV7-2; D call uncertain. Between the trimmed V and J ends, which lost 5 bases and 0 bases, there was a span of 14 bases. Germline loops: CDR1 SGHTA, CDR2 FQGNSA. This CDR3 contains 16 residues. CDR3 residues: CASSRGFFSSGNTIYF. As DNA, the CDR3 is TGTGCCAGCAGCCGCGGATTTTTCTCCTCTGGAAACACCATATATTTT.